This T cell receptor beta chain was sequenced for a study of blood T cell repertoires in COVID-19. About the study: The United States, Italy and Spain provided the acute and convalescent COVID-19 samples. T cells, B-cell-depleted T cells, or PBMCs provided the cDNA or gDNA that served as material.

Per germline, CDR1 KGHSH and CDR2 LQKENI. The junction had 8 bases not matched to a gene; V was cut back by 6 bases and J by 5 bases. The CDR3 loop spans 15 amino acids. In the authors' workflow: Amplification from reference gene primers served as the basis for estimated nucleated cell counts. TCRdb's table, derived via immunoSEQ multiplex PCR, lists solely in-frame clones and lacks some. For V, J and clone size, that table is used; D and trimming come from the DNA. Among around 400,000 clones, about 90% were seen once, and the ten largest hold roughly 2.1%. Seattle enrolled patients during active infection and tracked them longitudinally.

This TCR was sampled from a woman aged 60-70 years with COVID-19, enrolled during active disease. The sample was peripheral blood. This chain links TRBV18 with TRBJ2-1, with TRBD2 matching 9 bases. Here the CDR3 reads CASSSPGTSNNEQFF. The CDR3 DNA reads TGTGCCAGCTCCTCTCCCGGGACTAGCAACAATGAGCAGTTCTTC.